This T cell receptor beta chain was sequenced during a study of blood T cell repertoires in COVID-19 (dated by TCRdb to 2018 to 2021). Looking at the study overall: Samples from collaborators originated in the United States, Italy and Spain and spanned both the acute and convalescent phases of COVID-19. Sample metadata almost always included a de-identified subject ID, COVID-19 status, age in years and sex. The material from the prospective study consisted of cDNA or gDNA derived from T cells, B-cell-depleted T cells, or PBMCs. Where HLA class I and class II types were available, the types were taken from metadata supplied by the sample provider, not from assay-based typing. The repertoires were released in a freely available public database intended as a resource for research on the immune response to SARS-CoV-2. The dataset comprised deeply sampled blood TCRbeta repertoires from subjects exposed to, actively infected with, or recovered from COVID-19. The samples were drawn from the first 160 participants of the ongoing ImmuneRACE study and from 950 to 1,500 subjects provided by 6 global collaborators. What the work shows at the level of the full study, not this receptor alone: Clinical and demographic metadata were provided uncurated, with the amount varying by source and participant.

Participants in the prospective study were enrolled through a virtual design, were aged roughly 18 to 90 years, and lived in approximately 25 United States geographic areas. To assign participants to cohorts, the prospective study relied on clinical history that participants themselves reported in a screening survey and a study questionnaire. ImmuneRACE Cohort 3 recovered participants were defined by two consecutive negative NP/OP PCR tests, healthcare professional clearance, or symptom resolution. Each participant in the prospective study had whole blood, serum and a nasopharyngeal or oropharyngeal swab collected by mobile phlebotomists. Over a roughly two-month period, participants in the prospective study had the option of providing additional blood draws and questionnaires. Before DNA extraction, blood samples from the prospective study were shipped at room temperature or frozen. TCRbeta CDR3 regions were amplified from genomic DNA using the immunoSEQ Assay, a bias-controlled multiplex PCR. On the authors' methods: Nucleated cell counts per sample were estimated from amplification of reference gene primers within the assay. To quantify the absolute abundance of each unique TCRbeta CDR3 rearrangement, sequence reads were collapsed and filtered. For each sample, productive Simpson clonality was calculated as the square root of Simpson's diversity index across productive rearrangements. TCRdb re-hosts the immuneACCESS table, in-frame sequences only. Its copies lack some clones; in the studies checked, an unresolved V gene accounts for under half of them, and the cause for the rest is not known. Clonal size and the V and J genes are those of that table, whereas D and trimming came from the DNA. The sample profile shows around 140,000 clones; nearly 80% of them were found once. Of the sample, 2.5% to 3% falls within the top ten clones.

On this clone: The clone's antigen remains unknown. No base-level quality is on record; no much larger clone is a single base apart.

The sample taken for sequencing was PBMCs or T cells enriched from blood (not recorded which). The sequence was obtained from a woman in her forties or fifties who had recovered from COVID-19.

The CDR3 protein sequence reads: CASSLTSGGATGELFF. The DNA is as follows: TGTGCCAGCAGCTTAACTAGCGGGGGGGCTACCGGGGAGCTGTTTTTT. The sequence links TRBV5-5 to TRBJ2-2; TRBD2 agrees with 13 junctional bases. From the germline V gene (reference sequence), CDR1 is SGHKS and CDR2 is YYEKEE. V ends up 2 bases short and J 5 bases short, with an unmatched junction base count of 3. From the cysteine up to the phenylalanine, the CDR3 has a length of 16 residues. Only the CDR3 DNA is retained, 48 bases long and in frame from the first base. Supplemented by the reference TRBV5-5 and TRBJ2-2 proteins around the CDR3, the complete variable domain is DAGVTQSPTHLIKTRGQQVTLRCSPISGHKSVSWYQQVLGQGPQFIFQYYEKEERGRGNFPDRFSARQFPNYSSELNVNALLLGDSALYLCASSLTSGGATGELFFGEGSRLTVL.